This is a list of T cell receptor beta chains from one sample in a study of cytomegalovirus exposure and HLA in healthy donors. Sequencing used immunoSEQ multiplex PCR; TCRdb keeps in-frame clones, though not all of them. This table holds 84,000 or so clones, under 80% found once. Sequences were obtained from PBMCs. The receptors were gathered from a boy aged 5-17 years in good health and CMV-seronegative. Both conserved end residues are part of each CDR3. A D gene is named only where the DNA matches it firmly. Clone size is stated in some rows and not others, as once, few, many or a class when expanded.

DNA: TGTGCCTGGAGTACTTTGACGGGAAACAATTCACCCCTCCACTTT
CDR3: CAWSTLTGNNSPLHF
size: NA
V: TRBV30
J: TRBJ1-6
D: NA

DNA: TGTGCCAGCAGTTGGGATCGACAGGGGGACTACGAGCAGTACTTC
CDR3: CASSWDRQGDYEQYF
size: NA
V: TRBV28
J: TRBJ2-7
D: TRBD1

DNA: TGTGCCATCCTCCGGGACAGCTCCTACGAGCAGTACTTC
CDR3: CAILRDSSYEQYF
size: NA
V: TRBV10-3
J: TRBJ2-7
D: TRBD1

DNA: TGTGCCAGCAGCGTAGCTACGGGGGGGGACACCGGGGAGCTGTTTTTT
CDR3: CASSVATGGDTGELFF
size: NA
V: TRBV9
J: TRBJ2-2
D: TRBD2

DNA: TGTGCCAGCAGCTTTGCGCTTTTCGGCACTGAAGCTTTCTTT
CDR3: CASSFALFGTEAFF
size: NA
V: TRBV12-1
J: TRBJ1-1
D: NA

DNA: TGCAGCGTTGAAAAAGGAGGGGTTGAGACCCAGTACTTC
CDR3: CSVEKGGVETQYF
size: NA
V: TRBV29-1
J: TRBJ2-5
D: NA

DNA: TGCAGCGTTGAAGATTGGGCCATGGGCTATGGCTACACCTTC
CDR3: CSVEDWAMGYGYTF
size: NA
V: TRBV29-1
J: TRBJ1-2
D: NA

DNA: TGTGCCAGCAGTTACCGGGACAGGGGTTACGAGCAGTACTTC
CDR3: CASSYRDRGYEQYF
size: NA
V: TRBV6-5
J: TRBJ2-7
D: TRBD1

DNA: TGTGCCAGCAGTTACTCGTCACAGGTCCAAGAGACCCAGTACTTC
CDR3: CASSYSSQVQETQYF
size: NA
V: TRBV6-5
J: TRBJ2-5
D: NA

DNA: TGCGCCAGCAGCTTGGTGGTCCTAGCGAGGGATACGCAGTATTTT
CDR3: CASSLVVLARDTQYF
size: few
V: TRBV5-1
J: TRBJ2-3
D: NA

DNA: TGTGCCAGCAGCCTGACTGGGACAGGGTATGGCTACACCTTC
CDR3: CASSLTGTGYGYTF
size: NA
V: TRBV7-8
J: TRBJ1-2
D: TRBD1

DNA: TGTGCCAGCGGGCTTGGAGGGGTGAATGAGCAGTTCTTC
CDR3: CASGLGGVNEQFF
size: NA
V: TRBV19
J: TRBJ2-1
D: NA